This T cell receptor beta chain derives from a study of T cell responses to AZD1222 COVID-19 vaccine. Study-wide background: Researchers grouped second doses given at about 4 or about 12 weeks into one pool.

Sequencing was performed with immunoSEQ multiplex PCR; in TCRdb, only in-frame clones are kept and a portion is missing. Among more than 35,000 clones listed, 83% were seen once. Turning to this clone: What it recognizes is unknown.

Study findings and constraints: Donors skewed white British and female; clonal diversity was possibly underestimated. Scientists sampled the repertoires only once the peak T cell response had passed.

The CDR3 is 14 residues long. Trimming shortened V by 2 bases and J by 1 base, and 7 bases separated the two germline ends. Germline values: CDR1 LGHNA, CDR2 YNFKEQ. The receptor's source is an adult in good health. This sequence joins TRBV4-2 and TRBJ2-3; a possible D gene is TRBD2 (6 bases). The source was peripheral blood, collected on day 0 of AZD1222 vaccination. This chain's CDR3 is CASSQPSGTDTQYF. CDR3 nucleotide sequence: TGTGCCAGCAGCCAACCTAGCGGCACAGATACGCAGTATTTT.